This passage covers 2 T cell receptor beta chains from one sample sequenced in a study of T cell changes during pregnancy in multiple sclerosis (dated by TCRdb to between 2017 and 2020). Library preparation employed the immunoSEQ multiplex PCR assay. The source is immuneACCESS, and TCRdb retained only in-frame sequences with V and J called. Part of the clones is not carried over; for the studies checked, unresolved V genes explain less than half of this, and the remainder is unexplained. In all, the sample holds tens of thousands of clones, and 90% to 95% of those were seen once. The top ten hold 1.1% of the sample. Sequences were derived from peripheral blood, sampled in the second trimester of pregnancy. Source of these receptors: a female donor with multiple sclerosis, enrolled in a pregnancy study.

The V call is TRBV28, the J call TRBJ2-3; 8 nucleotides agree with TRBD2. V gave up 4 bases and J gave up 1 base; unmatched junction bases: 10. CDR1 is MDHEN, CDR2 SYDVKM, per germline. The CDR3 loop spans 17 amino acids. DNA for the CDR3: TGTGCCAGCAGTTCAAGGGCGGGGACTAGGGGCACAGATACGCAGTATTTT. It specifies CASSSRAGTRGTDTQYF.

The gene calls are TRBV2 and TRBJ1-4; D may be TRBD1 (6 bases). Trimming pared 6 bases from V and 6 bases from J, leaving 11 bases between. The length of the CDR3 is 13 residues. The germline gives CDR1 SNHLY, CDR2 FYNNEI. The CDR3 DNA reads as TGTGCCAGCAGGGACAGTAACGATGAAAAACTGTTTTTT. Its translation: CASRDSNDEKLFF.